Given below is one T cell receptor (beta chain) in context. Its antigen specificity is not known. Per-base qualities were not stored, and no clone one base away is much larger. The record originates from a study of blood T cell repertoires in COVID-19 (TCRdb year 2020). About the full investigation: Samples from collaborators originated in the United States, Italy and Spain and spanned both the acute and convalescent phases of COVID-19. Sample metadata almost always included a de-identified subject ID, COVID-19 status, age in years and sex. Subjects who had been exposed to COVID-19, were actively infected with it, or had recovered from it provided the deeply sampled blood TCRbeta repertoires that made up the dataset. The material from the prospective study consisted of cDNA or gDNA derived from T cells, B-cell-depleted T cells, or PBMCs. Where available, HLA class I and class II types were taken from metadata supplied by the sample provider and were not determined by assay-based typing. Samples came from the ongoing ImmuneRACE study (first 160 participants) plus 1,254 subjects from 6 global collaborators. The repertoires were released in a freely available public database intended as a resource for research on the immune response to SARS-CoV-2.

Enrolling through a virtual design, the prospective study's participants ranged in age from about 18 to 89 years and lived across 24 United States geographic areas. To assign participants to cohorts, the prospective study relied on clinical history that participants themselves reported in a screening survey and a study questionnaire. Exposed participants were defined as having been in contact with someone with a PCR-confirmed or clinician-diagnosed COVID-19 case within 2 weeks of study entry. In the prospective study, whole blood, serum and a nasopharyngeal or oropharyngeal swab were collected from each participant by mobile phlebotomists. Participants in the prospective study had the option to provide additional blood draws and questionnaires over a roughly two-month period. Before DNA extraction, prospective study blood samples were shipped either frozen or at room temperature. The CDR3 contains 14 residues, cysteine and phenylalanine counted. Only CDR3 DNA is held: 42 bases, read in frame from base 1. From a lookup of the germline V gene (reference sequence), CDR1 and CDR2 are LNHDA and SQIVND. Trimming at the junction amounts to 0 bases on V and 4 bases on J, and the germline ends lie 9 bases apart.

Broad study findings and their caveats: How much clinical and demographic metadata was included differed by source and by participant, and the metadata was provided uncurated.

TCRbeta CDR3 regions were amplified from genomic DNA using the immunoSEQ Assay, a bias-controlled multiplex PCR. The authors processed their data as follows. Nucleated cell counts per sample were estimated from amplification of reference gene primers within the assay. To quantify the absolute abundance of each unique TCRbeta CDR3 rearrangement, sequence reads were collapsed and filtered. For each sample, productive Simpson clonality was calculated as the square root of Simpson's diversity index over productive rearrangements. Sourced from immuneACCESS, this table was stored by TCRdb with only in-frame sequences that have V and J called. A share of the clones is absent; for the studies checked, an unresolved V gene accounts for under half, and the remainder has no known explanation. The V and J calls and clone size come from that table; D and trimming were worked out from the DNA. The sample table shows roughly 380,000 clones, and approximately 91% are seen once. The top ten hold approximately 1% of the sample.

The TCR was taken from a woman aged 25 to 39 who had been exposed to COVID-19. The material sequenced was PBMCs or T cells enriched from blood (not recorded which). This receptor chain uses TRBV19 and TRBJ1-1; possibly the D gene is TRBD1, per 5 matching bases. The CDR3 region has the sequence CASSIEGGSTEAFF. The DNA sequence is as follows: TGTGCCAGTAGTATAGAGGGGGGTAGCACTGAAGCTTTCTTT.